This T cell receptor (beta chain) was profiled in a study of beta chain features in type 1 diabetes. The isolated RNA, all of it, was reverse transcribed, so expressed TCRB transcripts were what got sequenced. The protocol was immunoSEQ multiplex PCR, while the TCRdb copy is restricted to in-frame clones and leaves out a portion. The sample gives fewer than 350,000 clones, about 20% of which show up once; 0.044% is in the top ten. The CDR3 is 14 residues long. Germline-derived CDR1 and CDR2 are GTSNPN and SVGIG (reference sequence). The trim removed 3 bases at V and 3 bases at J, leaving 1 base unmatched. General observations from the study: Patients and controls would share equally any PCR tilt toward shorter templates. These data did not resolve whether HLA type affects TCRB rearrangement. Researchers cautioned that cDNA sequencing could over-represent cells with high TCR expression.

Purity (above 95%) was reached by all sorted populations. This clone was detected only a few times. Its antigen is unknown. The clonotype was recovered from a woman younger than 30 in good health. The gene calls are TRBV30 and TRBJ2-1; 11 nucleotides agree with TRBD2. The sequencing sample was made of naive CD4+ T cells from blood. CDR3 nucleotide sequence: TGTGCCTGGAGGGGACTAGCGGTCTACAATGAGCAGTTCTTC. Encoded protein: CAWRGLAVYNEQFF.